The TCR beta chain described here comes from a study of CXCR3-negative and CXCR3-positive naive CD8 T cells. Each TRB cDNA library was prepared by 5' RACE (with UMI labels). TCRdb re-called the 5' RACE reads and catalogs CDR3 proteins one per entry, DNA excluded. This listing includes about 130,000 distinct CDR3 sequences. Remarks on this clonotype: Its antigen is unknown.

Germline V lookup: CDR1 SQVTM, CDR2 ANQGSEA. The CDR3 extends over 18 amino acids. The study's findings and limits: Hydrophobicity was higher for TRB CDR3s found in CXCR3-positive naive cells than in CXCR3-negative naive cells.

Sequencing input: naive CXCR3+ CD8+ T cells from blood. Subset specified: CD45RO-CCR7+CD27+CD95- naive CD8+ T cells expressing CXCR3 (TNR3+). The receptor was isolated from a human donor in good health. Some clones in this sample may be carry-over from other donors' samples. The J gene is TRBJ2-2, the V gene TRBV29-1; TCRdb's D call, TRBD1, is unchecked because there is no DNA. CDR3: CSPGQELLLHANTGELFF.